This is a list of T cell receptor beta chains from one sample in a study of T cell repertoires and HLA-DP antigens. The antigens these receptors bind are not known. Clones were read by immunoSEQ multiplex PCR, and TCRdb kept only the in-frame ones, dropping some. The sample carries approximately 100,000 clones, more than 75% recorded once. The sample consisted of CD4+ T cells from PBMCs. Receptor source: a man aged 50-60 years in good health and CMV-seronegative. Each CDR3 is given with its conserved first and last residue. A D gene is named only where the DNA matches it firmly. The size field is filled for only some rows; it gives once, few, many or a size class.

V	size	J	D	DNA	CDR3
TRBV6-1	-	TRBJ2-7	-	TGTGCCAGCAGTGAAACGAGGGTCGGTATCGCGTACGAGCAGTACTTC	CASSETRVGIAYEQYF
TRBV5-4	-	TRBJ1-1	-	TGTGCCAGCAGCCTGGCGTACGGTTCTGAAGCTTTCTTT	CASSLAYGSEAFF
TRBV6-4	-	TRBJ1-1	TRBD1	TGTGCCAGCAGCCCGACAGGGCGAACTAAACCCAACACTGAAGCTTTCTTT	CASSPTGRTKPNTEAFF
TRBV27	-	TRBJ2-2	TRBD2	TGTGCCAGCACCCACACCCTAGCGGGACCCACCGGGGAGCTGTTTTTT	CASTHTLAGPTGELFF
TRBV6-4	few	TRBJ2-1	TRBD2	TGTGCCAGCAGTCCACTAGCGGGACGGGTCAATGAGCAGTTCTTC	CASSPLAGRVNEQFF
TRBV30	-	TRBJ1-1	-	TGTGCCTGGACCTCCGGGCCGGGGGTCACTGAAGCTTTCTTT	CAWTSGPGVTEAFF
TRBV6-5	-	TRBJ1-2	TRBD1	TGTGCCAGCAGTTACACGGGACAGCTCTATGGCTACACCTTC	CASSYTGQLYGYTF
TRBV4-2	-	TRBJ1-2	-	TGTGCCAGCAGCCAAGATCTAGAGACGGCTTATGGCTACACCTTC	CASSQDLETAYGYTF
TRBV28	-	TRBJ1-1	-	TGTGCCAGCTATACAGGAGGCGCCAACACTGAAGCTTTCTTT	CASYTGGANTEAFF
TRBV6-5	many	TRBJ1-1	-	TGTGCCAGCAGGGGGGGAGGGAGTACTGAAGCTTTCTTT	CASRGGGSTEAFF
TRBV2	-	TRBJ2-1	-	TGTGCCAGCAGTGTTCGGCGGGATCTACACAATGAGCAGTTCTTC	CASSVRRDLHNEQFF
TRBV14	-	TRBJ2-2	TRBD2	TGTGCCAGCAGCCAAGACAGAACACTAGCGACCACCGGGGAGCTGTTTTTT	CASSQDRTLATTGELFF
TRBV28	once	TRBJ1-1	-	TGTGCCAGCAGGGAACCGGCAAACACTGAAGCTTTCTTT	CASREPANTEAFF
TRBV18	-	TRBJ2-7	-	TGTGCCAGCTCACCACCAGTCTCCTACGAGCAGTACTTC	CASSPPVSYEQYF
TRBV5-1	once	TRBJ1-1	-	TGCGCCAGCAGCTGGGCGGACGGGAGTATGAACACTGAAGCTTTCTTT	CASSWADGSMNTEAFF
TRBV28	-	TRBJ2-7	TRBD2	TGTGCCAGCAGTTTCGGACTAGCGGGAGGTGCCGAGCAGTACTTC	CASSFGLAGGAEQYF
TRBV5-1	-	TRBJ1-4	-	TGCGCCAGCAGCTTGGAGTCGCGTCGGACTAATGAAAAACTGTTTTTT	CASSLESRRTNEKLFF
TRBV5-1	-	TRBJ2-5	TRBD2	TGCGCCAGCAGCTCTACCCTTAGCGGGAGAGGAGAGACCCAGTACTTC	CASSSTLSGRGETQYF
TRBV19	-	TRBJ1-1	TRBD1	TGTGCCAGTGGGACAGGGGGCTTCGAAGCTTTCTTT	CASGTGGFEAFF
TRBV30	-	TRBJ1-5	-	TGTGCCTGGAGTGTATATACTAGCAATCAGCCCCAGCATTTT	CAWSVYTSNQPQHF
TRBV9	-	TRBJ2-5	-	TGTGCCAGCAGCGTAGAGGGGGGTAAAACAGAGACCCAGTACTTC	CASSVEGGKTETQYF
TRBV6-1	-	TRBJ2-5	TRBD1	TGTGCCAGCAGTGACGTGGACAGGGAAGAGACCCAGTACTTC	CASSDVDREETQYF
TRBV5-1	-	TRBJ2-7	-	TGCGCCAGCAGCCGACTTGGTGGTCCGTCCTACGAGCAGTACTTC	CASSRLGGPSYEQYF
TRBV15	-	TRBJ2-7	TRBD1	TGTGCCACCAGCGTTGGGACAGGTTCCTACGAGCAGTACTTC	CATSVGTGSYEQYF
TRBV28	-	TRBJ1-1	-	TGTGCCAGCAGCCGGGGGGGAGTAATGAACACTGAAGCTTTCTTT	CASSRGGVMNTEAFF
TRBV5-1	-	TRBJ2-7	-	TGCGCCAGCAGCTTGGAGAGGCAGGGCCTCATTGTGGGCGACTACGAGCAGTACTTC	CASSLERQGLIVGDYEQYF
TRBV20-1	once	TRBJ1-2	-	TGCAGTGCTAGAGGGGGCTATGGCTACACCTTC	CSARGGYGYTF
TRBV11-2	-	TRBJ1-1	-	TGTGCCAGCAGCTTTGGCAGGGGATTGAGGAACACTGAAGCTTTCTTT	CASSFGRGLRNTEAFF
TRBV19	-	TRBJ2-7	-	TGTGCCAGTAGTATACGTTCTTCCGGGCGGACCTACGAGCAGTACTTC	CASSIRSSGRTYEQYF
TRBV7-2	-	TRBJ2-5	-	TGTGCCAGCACCTTAGCGGGACAGAACCGGGCCCAGTACTTC	CASTLAGQNRAQYF
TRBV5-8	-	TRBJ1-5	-	TGTGCCAGCAGCTACGGGACGCAGCATTTT	CASSYGTQHF
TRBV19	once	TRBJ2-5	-	TGTGCCAGTAGTATCTCTCTAGCGACGCAGCCCGGACAAGAGACCCAGTACTTC	CASSISLATQPGQETQYF
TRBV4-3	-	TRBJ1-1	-	TGCGCCAGCAGCCAAGAGACAATGTCCACTGAAGCTTTCTTT	CASSQETMSTEAFF
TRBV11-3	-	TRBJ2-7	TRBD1	TGTGCCAGCGCGAGGACAGGGACCCACGAGCAGTACTTC	CASARTGTHEQYF
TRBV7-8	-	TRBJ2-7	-	TGTGCCAGCAGCTCAGGGTCGCTTGCCTACGAGCAGTACTTC	CASSSGSLAYEQYF
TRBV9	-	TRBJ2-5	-	TGTGCCAGCAGCGTAGGAGGATGGACAGTGATCGCGGGAATAAACCAAGAGACCCAGTACTTC	CASSVGGWTVIAGINQETQYF
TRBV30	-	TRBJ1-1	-	TGTGCCTGGAGAAGTAATGGCCACTCGGGCACTTTCTTT	CAWRSNGHSGTFF